A single sample gave rise to the 16 T cell receptor beta chains below, sequenced in a study of shared clonotypes between healthy human individuals. The assay was immunoSEQ multiplex PCR, and TCRdb's table has in-frame clones only and misses some. Of about 1.9 million clones in the sample, 85% to 95% are singletons; the top ten hold 1.5% to 2%. CD45RO-negative cells were positively selected for CCR7, leaving out terminally differentiated effector memory CD45RA+ cells. The sample comprised naive CD8+ T cells from PBMCs. Receptor source: a man younger than 30 in good health. Some clones in this sample may be carry-over from other donors' samples.

The gene calls are TRBV27 and TRBJ2-7; a weak D match, TRBD1 (6 bases). There are 14 residues in the CDR3. In germline, CDR1 is MNHEY, CDR2 SMNVEV (reference sequence). V lost 5 bases and J 4 bases, leaving 15 bases between the germline ends. CDR3 loop: CASSPGTKGYEQYF. The CDR3 DNA sequence: TGTGCCAGCAGTCCCGGGACAAAGGGGTACGAGCAGTACTTC.

This clone was counted a single time. V and J are TRBV7-9 and TRBJ2-7; tentatively, D is TRBD2 (6 bases). This CDR3 has 13 amino acids. V lost 2 bases and J 5 bases, leaving 10 bases between the germline ends. The V gene's germline CDR1 is SEHNR and CDR2 FQNEAQ (reference sequence). CDR3 sequence (DNA): TGTGCCAGCAGCTTACCCGGCGGGGACGAGCAGTACTTC. Translated: CASSLPGGDEQYF.

This chain links TRBV15 with TRBJ2-5, with 10 bases matching TRBD1. The germline CDR1 and CDR2 sequences are LNHNV and YYDKDF (reference sequence). The V segment lost 5 bases and the J segment 3 bases; nucleotides outside the gene matches: 3. The CDR3 is 14 amino acids. The CDR3 sequence is CATSGGTGEETQYF. CDR3 coding DNA: TGTGCCACCAGCGGCGGGACAGGGGAAGAGACCCAGTACTTC.

The chain carries TRBV6-5 and TRBJ2-7; 8 bases agree with TRBD1. CDR1 and CDR2 (germline): MNHEY, SVGAGI. The CDR3 consists of 15 residues. V lost 4 bases and J lost 5; bases outside the gene matches: 10. CDR3 sequence reads: CASSFLDRGGNEQYF. CDR3 coding DNA: TGTGCCAGCAGTTTCCTCGACAGGGGTGGGAACGAGCAGTACTTC.

The chain links TRBV7-9 to TRBJ1-1; D unresolved. The V gene lost 5 bases and the J gene lost 1 base, with 14 bases spanning the gap. Germline V gene data show CDR1 as SEHNR and CDR2 as FQNEAQ (reference sequence). CDR3 length equals 15 residues. The DNA for the CDR3 is TGTGCCAGCAGCCCACGTAATTTGAGGAACACTGAAGCTTTCTTT. Protein product: CASSPRNLRNTEAFF. The entire variable domain, with the rest obtained from reference TRBV7-9 and TRBJ1-1, is as follows: DTGVSQNPRHKITKRGQNVTFRCDPISEHNRLYWYRQTLGQGPEFLTYFQNEAQLEKSRLLSDRFSAERPKGSFSTLEIQRTEQGDSAMYLCASSPRNLRNTEAFFGQGTRLTVV.

The V and J genes are TRBV6-1 and TRBJ1-5, with a tentative D call TRBD1 (5 bases). The CDR3 consists of 15 residues. V lost 6 bases to trimming and J lost 6 bases, with 18 bases between them. Germline V CDR1 and CDR2: MNHNS, SASEGT. CDR3: CASREVTGVAQPQHF. CDR3 bases: TGTGCCAGCAGGGAGGTCACAGGCGTGGCTCAGCCCCAGCATTTT.

This clone has just one count. The rearrangement uses TRBV11-2 and TRBJ1-2; D is possibly TRBD1 (6 bases). Looked up from germline, CDR1 is SGHAT and CDR2 is FQNNGV. This CDR3 has 15 residues. Deletions cut 5 bases from V and 0 bases from J, with 13 bases between. CDR3 loop: CASSRWDKSNYGYTF. CDR3 in DNA: TGTGCCAGCAGCCGTTGGGACAAATCTAACTATGGCTACACCTTC.

The chain is built from TRBV7-8 and TRBJ2-3, with 8 bases matching TRBD2. The CDR3 loop spans 13 amino acids. Trimming took 10 bases from V and 4 from J; bases not matched to a gene: 7. CDR1 is SGHVS, CDR2 FQNEAQ, per germline. As DNA, the CDR3 is TGTGCCATTCCGCGGGAGGAGGCAGATACGCAGTATTTT. It is translated as CAIPREEADTQYF.

The chain combines TRBV5-1 with TRBJ1-1; D not resolved. Trimming cost V 0 bases and J 1 base, with 7 bases left between them. This CDR3 has 14 residues. The germline V gene encodes CDR1 SGHRS and CDR2 YFSETQ. The CDR3: CASSLESPNTEAFF. The CDR3 DNA sequence: TGCGCCAGCAGCTTGGAGTCACCGAACACTGAAGCTTTCTTT.

Written as DNA, the CDR3 is TGTGCCAGCAGTTACAGGGTGGGCGCCGAGCAGTACTTC. Protein product: CASSYRVGAEQYF. The V call is TRBV6-5, the J call TRBJ2-7; D is undetermined. Germline-derived CDR1 and CDR2 are MNHEY and SVGAGI. V lost 2 bases and J 6 bases, leaving 11 bases between the germline ends. This CDR3 spans 13 amino acids.

The chain has TRBV6-1 and TRBJ1-1; 7 bases are shared with TRBD1. The CDR3 is 15 residues long. After removal of 4 bases from V and 3 bases from J, the junction contained 8 bases not matched to a gene. Germline CDR1 reads MNHNS; CDR2 reads SASEGT. The DNA of the CDR3 is TGTGCCAGCAGTGTATTAGGGGGCGCAGACACTGAAGCTTTCTTT. Translated, it gives CASSVLGGADTEAFF.

This clone was observed once. The CDR3 DNA reads TGTGCCAGCAGCTTAGCGGGAGGGCCTTCCAATGAGCAGTTCTTC. Residues: CASSLAGGPSNEQFF. V gene TRBV7-2 combines with J gene TRBJ2-1, with 7 bases lining up with TRBD2. The CDR3 covers 15 residues. The J segment lost 6 bases and the V segment lost 0 bases, leaving 5 bases of the junction unmatched. Germline V gene sequence: CDR1 SGHTA, CDR2 FQGNSA.

This chain connects TRBV27 to TRBJ2-7; D perhaps matches TRBD1 (5 bases). Germline lookup yields CDR1 MNHEY and CDR2 SMNVEV (reference sequence). Trimming pared 6 bases from V and 1 base from J, leaving 13 bases between. There are 14 residues in the CDR3. This CDR3 reads CASRWYQGSYEQYF. The CDR3 DNA reads TGTGCCAGCAGATGGTATCAGGGATCCTACGAGCAGTACTTC.

This rearrangement joins TRBV28 to TRBJ2-1; D remains unclear. Trimming took 5 bases from V and 9 from J, leaving 5 bases between them. Germline-derived CDR1 and CDR2 are MDHEN and SYDVKM. This CDR3 is 10 amino acids long. The CDR3 here is CASSDREQFF. CDR3 nucleotide sequence: TGTGCCAGCAGTGACCGTGAGCAGTTCTTC. Full variable domain (outside the CDR3, taken from reference TRBV28 and TRBJ2-1): DVKVTQSSRYLVKRTGEKVFLECVQDMDHENMFWYRQDPGLGLRLIYFSYDVKMKEKGDIPEGYSVSREKKERFSLILESASTNQTSMYLCASSDREQFFGPGTRLTVL.

On this clone: Other DNA sequences in this sample translate to the same CDR3. The chain links TRBV5-6 to TRBJ2-1, with unresolved D. V was trimmed by 0 bases and J by 7 bases, leaving 2 bases between them. Germline CDR1 and CDR2: SGHDT and YYEEEE. The CDR3 length is 11 residues. The CDR3 is CASSLGNEQFF. In DNA form, the CDR3 reads TGTGCCAGCAGCTTGGGTAATGAGCAGTTCTTC.

This clone has a single count. V usage is TRBV30 and J usage is TRBJ2-1; D possibly matches TRBD1 or TRBD2 (7 bases each). This CDR3 comprises 16 residues. Germline assignment: CDR1 GTSNPN and CDR2 SVGIG (reference sequence). V dropped 0 bases and J dropped 8 bases, with 20 bases sitting between them. Here the CDR3 DNA reads TGTGCCTGGAGTGTGCGGGCCAGGGGGGGCAGGGATGAGCAGTTCTTC. Its protein product is CAWSVRARGGRDEQFF.